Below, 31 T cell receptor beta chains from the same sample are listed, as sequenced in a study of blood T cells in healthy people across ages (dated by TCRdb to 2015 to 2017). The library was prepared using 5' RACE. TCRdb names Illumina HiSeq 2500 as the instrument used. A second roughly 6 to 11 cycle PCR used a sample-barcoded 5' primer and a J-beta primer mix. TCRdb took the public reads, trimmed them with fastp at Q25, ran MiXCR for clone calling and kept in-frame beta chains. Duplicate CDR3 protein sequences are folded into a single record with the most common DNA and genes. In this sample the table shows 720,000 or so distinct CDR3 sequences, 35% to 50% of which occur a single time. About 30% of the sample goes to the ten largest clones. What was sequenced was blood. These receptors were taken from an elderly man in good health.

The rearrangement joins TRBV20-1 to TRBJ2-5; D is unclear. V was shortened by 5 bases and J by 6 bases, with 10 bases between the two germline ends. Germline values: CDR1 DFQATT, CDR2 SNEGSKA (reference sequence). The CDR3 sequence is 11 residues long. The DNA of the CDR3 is TGCAGTGCTCCCGCTGGAAAGACCCAGTACTTC. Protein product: CSAPAGKTQYF.

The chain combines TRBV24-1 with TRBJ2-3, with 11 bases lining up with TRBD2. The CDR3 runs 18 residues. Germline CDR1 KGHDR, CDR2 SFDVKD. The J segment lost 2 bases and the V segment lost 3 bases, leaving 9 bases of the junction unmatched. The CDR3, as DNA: TGTGCCACCAGTGATACGGGGACTAGCGGATACATCACAGATACGCAGTATTTT. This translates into CATSDTGTSGYITDTQYF.

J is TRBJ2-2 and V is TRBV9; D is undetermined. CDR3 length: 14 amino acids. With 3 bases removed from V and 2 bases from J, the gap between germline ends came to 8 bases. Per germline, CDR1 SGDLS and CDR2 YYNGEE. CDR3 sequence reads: CASSADGNTGELFF. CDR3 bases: TGTGCCAGCAGCGCAGACGGAAACACCGGGGAGCTGTTTTTT.

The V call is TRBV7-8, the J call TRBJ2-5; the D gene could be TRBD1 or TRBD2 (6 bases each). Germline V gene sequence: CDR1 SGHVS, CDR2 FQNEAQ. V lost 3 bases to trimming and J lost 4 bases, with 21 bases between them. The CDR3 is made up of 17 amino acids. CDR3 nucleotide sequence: TGTGCCAGCAGCTTGGCCGGGAGCGGAGAAGGGGGAGAGACCCAGTACTTC. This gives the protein CASSLAGSGEGGETQYF.

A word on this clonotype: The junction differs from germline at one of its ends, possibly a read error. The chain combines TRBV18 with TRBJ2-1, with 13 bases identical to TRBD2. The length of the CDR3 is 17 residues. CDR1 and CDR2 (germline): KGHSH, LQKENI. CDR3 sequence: CVSSQGLAGSSYNEQFF. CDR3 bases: TGTGTCAGCTCACAGGGACTAGCGGGAAGCTCCTACAATGAGCAGTTCTTC.

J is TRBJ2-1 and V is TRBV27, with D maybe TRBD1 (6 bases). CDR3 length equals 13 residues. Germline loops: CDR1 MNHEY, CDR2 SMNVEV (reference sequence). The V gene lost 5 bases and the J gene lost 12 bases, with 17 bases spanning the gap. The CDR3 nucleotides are TGTGCCAGCAGTGGCGGACAGCCGGCACGGCAGTTCTTC. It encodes CASSGGQPARQFF.

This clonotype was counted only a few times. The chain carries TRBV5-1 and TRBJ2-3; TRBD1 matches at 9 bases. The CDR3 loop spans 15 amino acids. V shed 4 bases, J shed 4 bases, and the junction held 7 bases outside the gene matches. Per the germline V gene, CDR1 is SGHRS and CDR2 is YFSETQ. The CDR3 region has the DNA TGCGCCAGCAGCCGACCCAGACAGGGGGCAGATACGCAGTATTTT. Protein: CASSRPRQGADTQYF.

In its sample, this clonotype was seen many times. CDR3 nucleotides: TGTGCCACCAGCGGGGAAGACAGATATAGCAATCAGCCCCAGCATTTT. The encoded protein is CATSGEDRYSNQPQHF. The genes are TRBV15 and TRBJ1-5; D may be TRBD1 (5 bases). The V gene's germline CDR1 is LNHNV and CDR2 YYDKDF (reference sequence). The CDR3 runs to 16 residues. Trimming took 5 bases from V and 0 from J, leaving 14 bases between them.

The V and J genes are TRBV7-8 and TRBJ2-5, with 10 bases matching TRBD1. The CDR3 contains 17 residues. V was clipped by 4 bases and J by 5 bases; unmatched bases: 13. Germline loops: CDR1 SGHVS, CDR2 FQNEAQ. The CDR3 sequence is CASSWGLGTGDGETQYF. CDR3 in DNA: TGTGCCAGCAGCTGGGGTTTAGGGACAGGGGACGGCGAGACCCAGTACTTC.

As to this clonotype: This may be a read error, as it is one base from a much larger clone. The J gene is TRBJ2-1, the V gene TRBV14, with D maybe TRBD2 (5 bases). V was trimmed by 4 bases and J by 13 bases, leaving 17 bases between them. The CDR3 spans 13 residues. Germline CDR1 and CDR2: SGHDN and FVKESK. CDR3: CASSRQYRETQFF. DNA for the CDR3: TGTGCCAGCAGCCGCCAATATAGGGAGACCCAGTTCTTC.

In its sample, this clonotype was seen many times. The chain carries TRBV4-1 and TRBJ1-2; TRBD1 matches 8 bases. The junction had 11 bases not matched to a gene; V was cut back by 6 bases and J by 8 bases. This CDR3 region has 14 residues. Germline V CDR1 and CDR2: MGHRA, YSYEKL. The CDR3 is CASSRDRSLDGYTF. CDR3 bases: TGCGCCAGCAGTCGGGACAGGTCCTTGGACGGCTACACCTTC.

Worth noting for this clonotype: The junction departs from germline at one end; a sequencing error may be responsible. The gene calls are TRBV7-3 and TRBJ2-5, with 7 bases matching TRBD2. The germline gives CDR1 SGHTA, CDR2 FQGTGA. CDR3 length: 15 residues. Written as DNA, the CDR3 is TGTGCCAGCAGCTTAGGGTTTGGGACTACAGAGACCCGGTACTTC. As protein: CASSLGFGTTETRYF.

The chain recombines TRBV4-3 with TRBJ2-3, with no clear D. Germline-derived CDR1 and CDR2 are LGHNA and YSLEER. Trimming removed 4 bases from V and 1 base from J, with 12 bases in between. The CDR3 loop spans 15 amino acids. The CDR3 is CASSLSRSGTDTQYF. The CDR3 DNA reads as TGCGCCAGCAGCCTATCGCGTTCGGGCACAGATACGCAGTATTTT.

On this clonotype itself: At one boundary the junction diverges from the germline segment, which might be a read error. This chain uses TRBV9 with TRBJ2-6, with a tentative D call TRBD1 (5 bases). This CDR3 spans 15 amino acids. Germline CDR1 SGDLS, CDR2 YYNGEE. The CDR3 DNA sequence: TGTGCCAGCAACGTAGATGGCTCTGGGGCCAACGCCCTGACTTTC. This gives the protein CASNVDGSGANALTF.

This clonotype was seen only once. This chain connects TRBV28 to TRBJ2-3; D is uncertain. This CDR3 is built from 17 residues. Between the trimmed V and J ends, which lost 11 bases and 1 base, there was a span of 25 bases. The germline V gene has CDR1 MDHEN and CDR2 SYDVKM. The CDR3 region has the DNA TGTGCCTCCGGGCTGGGCCAGGCTATAAGGGGCACAGATACGCAGTATTTT. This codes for CASGLGQAIRGTDTQYF.

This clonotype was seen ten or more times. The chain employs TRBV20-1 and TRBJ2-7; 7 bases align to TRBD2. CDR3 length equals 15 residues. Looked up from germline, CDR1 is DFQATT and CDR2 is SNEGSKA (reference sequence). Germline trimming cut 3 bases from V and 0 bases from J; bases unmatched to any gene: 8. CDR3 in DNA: TGCAGTGCTAGGTCACTAGCGTACAGCTCCTACGAGCAGTACTTC. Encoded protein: CSARSLAYSSYEQYF.

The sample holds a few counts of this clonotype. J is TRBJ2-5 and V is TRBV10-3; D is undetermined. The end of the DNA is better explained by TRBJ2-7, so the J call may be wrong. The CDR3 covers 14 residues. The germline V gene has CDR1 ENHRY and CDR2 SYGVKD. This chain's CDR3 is CAISESNIRYEQYF. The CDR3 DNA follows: TGTGCCATCAGTGAGTCGAACATACGCTACGAGCAGTACTTC.

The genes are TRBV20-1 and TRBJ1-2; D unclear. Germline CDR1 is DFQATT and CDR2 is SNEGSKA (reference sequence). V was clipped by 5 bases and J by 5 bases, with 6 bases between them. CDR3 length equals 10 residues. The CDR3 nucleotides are TGCAGTGCTTACGCATATGGCTACACCTTC. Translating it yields CSAYAYGYTF.

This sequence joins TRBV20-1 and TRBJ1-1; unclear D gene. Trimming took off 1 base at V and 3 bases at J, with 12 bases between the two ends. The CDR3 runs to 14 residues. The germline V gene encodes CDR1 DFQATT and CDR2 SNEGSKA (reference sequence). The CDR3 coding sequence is TGCAGTGCTAGAGTCCCCACGGGGTACACTGAAGCTTTCTTT. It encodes CSARVPTGYTEAFF.

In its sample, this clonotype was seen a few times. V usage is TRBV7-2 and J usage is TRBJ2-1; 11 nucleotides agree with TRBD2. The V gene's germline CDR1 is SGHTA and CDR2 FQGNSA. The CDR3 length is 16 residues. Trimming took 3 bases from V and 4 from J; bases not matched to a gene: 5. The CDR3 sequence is CASSLTSGTGYNEQFF. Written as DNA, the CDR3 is TGTGCCAGCAGCTTGACTAGCGGGACGGGGTACAATGAGCAGTTCTTC.

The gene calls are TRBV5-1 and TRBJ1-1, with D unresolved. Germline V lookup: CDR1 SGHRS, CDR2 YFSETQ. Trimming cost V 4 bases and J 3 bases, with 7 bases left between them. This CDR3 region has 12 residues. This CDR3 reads CASSRTHTEAFF. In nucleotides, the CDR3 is TGCGCCAGCAGCCGGACGCACACTGAAGCTTTCTTT.

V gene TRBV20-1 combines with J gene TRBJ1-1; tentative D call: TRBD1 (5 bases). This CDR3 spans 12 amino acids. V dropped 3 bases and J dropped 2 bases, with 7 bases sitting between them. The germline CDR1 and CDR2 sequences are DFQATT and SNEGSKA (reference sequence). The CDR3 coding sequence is TGCAGTGCTAGTGGGGCCAACACTGAAGCTTTCTTT. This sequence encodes CSASGANTEAFF.

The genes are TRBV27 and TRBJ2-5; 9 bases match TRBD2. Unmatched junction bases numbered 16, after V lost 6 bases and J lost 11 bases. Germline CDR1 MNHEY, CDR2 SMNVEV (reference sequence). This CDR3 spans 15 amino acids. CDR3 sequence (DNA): TGTGCCAGCAGGCTAGCGGGACGGACCTACAATGAGCAGTACTTC. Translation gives CASRLAGRTYNEQYF.

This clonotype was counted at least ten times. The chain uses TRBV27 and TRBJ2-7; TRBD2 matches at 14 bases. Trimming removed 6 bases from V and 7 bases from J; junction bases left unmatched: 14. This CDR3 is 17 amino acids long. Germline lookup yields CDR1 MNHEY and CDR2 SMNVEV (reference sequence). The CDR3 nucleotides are TGTGCCAGCAGCCGAAGACTAGCGGGAGGGCCCAACTCGGAGCAGTACTTC. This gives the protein CASSRRLAGGPNSEQYF.

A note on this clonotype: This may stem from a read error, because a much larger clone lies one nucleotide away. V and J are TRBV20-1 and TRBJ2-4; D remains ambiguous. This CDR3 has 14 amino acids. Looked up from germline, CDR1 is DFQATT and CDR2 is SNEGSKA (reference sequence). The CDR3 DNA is TGCAGTGCTGGAGATGGCATAGGGTTAAGCATTCAGTACTTC. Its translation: CSAGDGIGLSIQYF.

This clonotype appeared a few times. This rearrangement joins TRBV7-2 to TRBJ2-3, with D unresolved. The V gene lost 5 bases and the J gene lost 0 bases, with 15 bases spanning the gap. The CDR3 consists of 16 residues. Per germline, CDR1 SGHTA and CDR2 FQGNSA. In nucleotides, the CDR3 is TGTGCCAGCAGCCCTGGGGTGACTCGGAGCACAGATACGCAGTATTTT. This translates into CASSPGVTRSTDTQYF. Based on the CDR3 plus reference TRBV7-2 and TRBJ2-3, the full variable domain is GAGVSQSPSNKVTEKGKDVELRCDPISGHTALYWYRQSLGQGLEFLIYFQGNSAPDKSGLPSDRFSAERTGGSVSTLTIQRTQQEDSAVYLCASSPGVTRSTDTQYFGPGTRLTVL.

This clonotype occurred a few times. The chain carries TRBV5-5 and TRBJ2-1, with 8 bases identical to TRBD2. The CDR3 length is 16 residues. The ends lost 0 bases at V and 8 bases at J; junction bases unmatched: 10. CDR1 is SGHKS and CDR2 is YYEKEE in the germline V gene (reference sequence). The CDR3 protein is CASSLGGSGIGYEQFF. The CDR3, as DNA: TGTGCCAGCAGCTTGGGGGGTAGCGGGATTGGATATGAGCAGTTCTTC.

CDR3 in DNA: TGTGCTATAACACCGGGGGCGTGGTCCTACAATGAGCAGTTCTTC. Protein product: CAITPGAWSYNEQFF. The rearrangement uses TRBV2 and TRBJ2-1, with D tentatively TRBD1 or TRBD2 (6 bases each). The CDR3 is 15 amino acids. Germline V CDR1 and CDR2: SNHLY, FYNNEI.

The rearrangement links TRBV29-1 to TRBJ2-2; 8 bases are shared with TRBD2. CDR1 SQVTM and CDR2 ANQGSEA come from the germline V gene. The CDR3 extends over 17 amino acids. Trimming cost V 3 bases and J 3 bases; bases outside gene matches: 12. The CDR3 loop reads CSVEDYRAGVDTGELFF. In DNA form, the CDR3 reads TGCAGCGTTGAGGACTACCGAGCGGGAGTTGACACCGGGGAGCTGTTTTTT.

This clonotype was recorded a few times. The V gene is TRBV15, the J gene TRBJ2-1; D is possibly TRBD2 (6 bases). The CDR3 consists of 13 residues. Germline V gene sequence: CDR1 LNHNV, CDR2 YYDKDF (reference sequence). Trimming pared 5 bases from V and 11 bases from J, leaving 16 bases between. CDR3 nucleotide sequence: TGTGCCACCAGCTTACAGACTAGTACCCAGCAGTTCTTC. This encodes CATSLQTSTQQFF. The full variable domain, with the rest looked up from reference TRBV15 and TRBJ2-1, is DAMVIQNPRYQVTQFGKPVTLSCSQTLNHNVMYWYQQKSSQAPKLLFHYYDKDFNNEADTPDNFQSRRPNTSFCFLDIRSPGLGDTAMYLCATSLQTSTQQFFGPGTRLTVL.

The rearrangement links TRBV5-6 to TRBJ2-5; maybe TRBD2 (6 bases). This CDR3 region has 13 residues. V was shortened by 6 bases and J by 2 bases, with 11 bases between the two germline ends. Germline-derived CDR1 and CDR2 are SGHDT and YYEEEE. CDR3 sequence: CASNPGLQETQYF. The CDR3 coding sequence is TGTGCCAGCAATCCGGGACTTCAAGAGACCCAGTACTTC. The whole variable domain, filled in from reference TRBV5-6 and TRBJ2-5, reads DAGVTQSPTHLIKTRGQQVTLRCSPKSGHDTVSWYQQALGQGPQFIFQYYEEEERQRGNFPDRFSGHQFPNYSSELNVNALLLGDSALYLCASNPGLQETQYFGPGTRLLVL.